One sample yielded the 24 T cell receptor beta chains listed below, sequenced in a study of T cells in Graves' hyperthyroidism and ophthalmopathy. The source material, RNA transcripts, was used to amplify TCR beta CDR3 regions. First-round RT-PCR with HTBI primers amplified the TCR CDR3 region. From the multiplex PCR reads, TCRdb called clonotypes with MiXCR, one entry per CDR3 protein. Among roughly 93,000 distinct CDR3 sequences, roughly 40% were seen once, and the ten largest hold about 10%. Sequenced sample: peripheral blood or thyroid tissue (not recorded which). The receptors shown here come from a young woman with Graves' hyperthyroidism.

This clonotype was seen repeatedly, ten times or more. The chain employs TRBV27 and TRBJ2-5, with 7 bases identical to TRBD2. The CDR3 consists of 15 residues. After removal of 6 bases from V and 5 bases from J, the junction contained 12 bases not matched to a gene. From germline, CDR1 is MNHEY and CDR2 SMNVEV (reference sequence). CDR3 sequence (DNA): TGTGCCAGCAGGCCGGTGGGAGGGTCGGGGGAGACCCAGTACTTC. Protein sequence: CASRPVGGSGETQYF.

This clonotype has a count of ten or more. The chain combines TRBV7-6 with TRBJ2-3; D remains ambiguous. Germline lookup yields CDR1 SGHVS and CDR2 FNYEAQ. V gave up 1 base and J gave up 0 bases, with 8 bases separating them. The CDR3 totals 15 residues. Here the CDR3 reads CASSLEARSTDTQYF. The CDR3 DNA sequence: TGTGCCAGCAGCTTAGAAGCGAGGAGCACAGATACGCAGTATTTT.

This clonotype has ten or more counts. V and J are TRBV12-3 or TRBV12-4 and TRBJ1-3; D not resolved. The CDR3 contains 17 residues. V shed 0 bases and J shed 1 base, with 13 bases lying between them. Here the CDR3 DNA reads TGTGCCAGCAGTTTAGCTTCCCTTGGGATTTCTGGAAACACCATATATTTT. Translating it yields CASSLASLGISGNTIYF.

The chain joins TRBV5-2 to TRBJ2-5; the table's D call, TRBD1, has no DNA check behind it. TRBV5-2 is classified as a pseudogene. The CDR3 loop spans 14 amino acids. CDR3 DNA sequence: TGTGCCAGCAATACCGGGACAGTCCAAGAGACCCAGTACTTC. This gives the protein CASNTGTVQETQYF.

This clonotype was found many times. V gene TRBV28 combines with J gene TRBJ2-7; 9 bases map to TRBD1. Germline CDR1 and CDR2: MDHEN and SYDVKM. Trimming cost V 6 bases and J 2 bases; bases outside gene matches: 5. The CDR3 sequence is 14 residues long. The CDR3, as DNA: TGTGCCAGCAGACCCGGGACAGGGCCCTACGAGCAGTACTTC. Encoded protein: CASRPGTGPYEQYF.

In its sample, this clonotype was seen many times. The rearrangement uses TRBV28 and TRBJ1-1; 9 bases are shared with TRBD1. The CDR3 covers 17 residues. V shed 5 bases and J 3 bases; nucleotides not matched to a gene: 13. Germline assignment: CDR1 MDHEN and CDR2 SYDVKM. CDR3 sequence (DNA): TGTGCCAGCAGTCTCGGGACAGGGCCCTTTGGGGACACTGAAGCTTTCTTT. This translates into CASSLGTGPFGDTEAFF.

This chain links TRBV7-1 with TRBJ1-1; D gene uncertain. TRBV7-1 is marked as an open reading frame, function uncertain. This CDR3 spans 17 amino acids. V lost 2 bases, J lost 2 bases, and 18 bases lay in between. CDR3 sequence reads: CASSSPLRSLRNTEAFF. DNA for the CDR3: TGTGCCAGCAGCTCACCACTGCGGTCACTCCGTAACACTGAAGCTTTCTTT.

This clonotype has ten or more counts. V gene TRBV6-5 combines with J gene TRBJ1-5; D gene ambiguous. Germline V lookup: CDR1 MNHEY, CDR2 SVGAGI. This CDR3 has 13 amino acids. V was pared by 5 bases and J by 1 base, with 6 bases between. The CDR3 loop is CASSLASNQPQHF. The CDR3, as DNA: TGTGCCAGCAGTCTTGCGAGCAATCAGCCCCAGCATTTT.

The chain uses TRBV20-1 and TRBJ2-5, with D possibly matching TRBD1 (8 bases). The germline gives CDR1 DFQATT, CDR2 SNEGSKA (reference sequence). The ends were cut back, 4 bases at V and 1 base at J, with 10 bases in the middle. This CDR3 is 13 amino acids long. As DNA, the CDR3 is TGCAGTGCTAACAGGGGGGGCCAAGAGACCCAGTACTTC. Its translation is CSANRGGQETQYF.

This clonotype occurred many times. In DNA, the CDR3 is TGTGCCAGCAGTCCCGTAAGCGGGAGAGACACCGGGGAGCTGTTTTTT. It is translated as CASSPVSGRDTGELFF. The V call is TRBV6-6, the J call TRBJ2-2; 8 nucleotides align to TRBD2. The CDR3 covers 16 residues. V was pared by 5 bases and J by 3 bases, with 8 bases of the junction left unmatched. Germline loops: CDR1 MNHNY, CDR2 SVGAGI (reference sequence).

The CDR3 DNA reads TGTGCCTGGAGAGTAAATTGGGGTAATAATTCACCCCTCCACTTT. Translated, it gives CAWRVNWGNNSPLHF. The chain joins TRBV30 to TRBJ1-6; D gene uncertain. V lost 3 bases and J lost 5, with 14 bases in between. Germline V gives CDR1 GTSNPN, CDR2 SVGIG (reference sequence). The CDR3 is made up of 15 amino acids.

In this sample, this clonotype turned up many times. The chain is built from TRBV3-1 and TRBJ2-2; unclear D gene. The germline CDR1 and CDR2 sequences are LGHDT and YNNKEL (reference sequence). V was clipped by 2 bases and J by 6 bases, with 10 bases between them. The CDR3 is 14 amino acids. The CDR3 nucleotides read TGTGCCAGCAGCCAACCAAGTATGGCCGGGGAGCTGTTTTTT. Translating it yields CASSQPSMAGELFF.

The sample holds many counts of this clonotype. The CDR3, as DNA: TGTGCCAGCAGCTCTAGTGTAATAAGCGGGACCACCGGGGAGCTGTTTTTT. Translating gives CASSSSVISGTTGELFF. This chain links TRBV7-9 with TRBJ2-2; 7 nucleotides agree with TRBD2. CDR1 is SEHNR, CDR2 FQNEAQ, per germline (reference sequence). The CDR3 has 17 residues. J lost 4 bases, V lost 4 bases, and 12 bases had no gene match.

This clonotype occurred once. V is TRBV7-9 and J is TRBJ2-2, with 8 nucleotides matching TRBD2. Germline values: CDR1 SEHNR, CDR2 FQNEAQ (reference sequence). The CDR3 length is 14 residues. The trim removed 3 bases at V and 3 bases at J, leaving 0 bases unmatched. The CDR3, as DNA: TGTGCCAGCAGCTTCGGGGGGGACACCGGGGAGCTGTTTTTT. Translating it yields CASSFGGDTGELFF.

Note on this clonotype: This may come from a read error, since a much larger clone is one base off. This rearrangement joins TRBV6-2 or TRBV6-3 to TRBJ2-2; D unresolved. The CDR3 is 20 residues long. Deletions cut 4 bases from V and 1 base from J, with 25 bases between. Germline CDR1 MNHEY, CDR2 SVGEGT. The CDR3 region has the DNA TGTGCCAGCAGTTCCGAGCCACACGGACGCTTCCCAAGGAACACCGGGGAGCTGTTTTTT. This encodes CASSSEPHGRFPRNTGELFF.

A word on this clonotype: Relative to the germline gene, one junction end is altered; a read error may explain this. The rearrangement links TRBV2 to TRBJ1-1; D is possibly TRBD1 (6 bases). CDR3 size: 14 residues. Germline assignment: CDR1 SNHLY and CDR2 FYNNEI. The CDR3 sequence is CASSRQATNTEASF. In DNA, the CDR3 is TGTGCCAGCAGTAGACAGGCGACTAACACTGAAGCTTCTTTT.

To note about this clonotype: At one boundary the junction diverges from the germline segment, which might be a read error. The chain employs TRBV25-1 and TRBJ2-6; the D is unclear. Germline CDR1 reads MGHDK; CDR2 reads SYGVNS. The CDR3 covers 12 residues. The DNA for the CDR3 is TGTGCCAGCAGTCCCCACAGAGGCACTGAAGCTTTC. Its protein is CASSPHRGTEAF. Together with reference TRBV25-1 and TRBJ2-6, the CDR3 gives the full variable domain: EADIYQTPRYLVIGTGKKITLECSQTMGHDKMYWYQQDPGMELHLIHYSYGVNSTEKGDLSSESTVSRIRTEHFPLTLESARPSHTSQYLCASSPHRGTEAFGAGSRLTVL.

This clonotype appeared many times. The J gene is TRBJ1-2, the V gene TRBV4-2; no clear D gene. Germline V gene data show CDR1 as LGHNA and CDR2 as YNFKEQ. The CDR3 extends over 15 amino acids. Trimming pared 4 bases from V and 4 bases from J, leaving 16 bases between. The CDR3, as DNA: TGTGCCAGCAGCCCATCCTCTGGCGCTGGCTATGGCTACACCTTC. This translates into CASSPSSGAGYGYTF.

Notes on this clonotype: A read error may be the cause here, since a much bigger clone is one base away. This rearrangement joins TRBV3-1 to TRBJ1-3; D not resolved. CDR3 length: 14 residues. CDR1 is LGHDT and CDR2 is YNNKEL in the germline V gene (reference sequence). The CDR3 DNA reads as TGTGCCAGCAGCCCGGCAAGCTCTGGAGACACCATATATTTT. Protein product: CASSPASSGDTIYF.

This clonotype was observed a handful of times. V gene TRBV20-1 combines with J gene TRBJ2-7; the match to TRBD1 covers 8 bases. The ends lost 6 bases at V and 2 bases at J; junction bases unmatched: 3. The CDR3 is 12 amino acids. Germline CDR1 DFQATT, CDR2 SNEGSKA (reference sequence). Written as DNA, the CDR3 is TGCAGTGCCACGACAGGGGCCTACGAGCAGTACTTC. Protein product: CSATTGAYEQYF.

This clonotype appeared many times. The chain recombines TRBV5-1 with TRBJ2-5, with a weak D call TRBD1 (7 bases). The CDR3 extends over 16 amino acids. The V gene's germline CDR1 is SGHRS and CDR2 YFSETQ. The germline V and J ends were trimmed by 4 bases and 3 bases, with 19 bases remaining between them. The CDR3: CASSRGTARGEETQYF. The CDR3 DNA is TGCGCCAGCAGCAGGGGGACAGCTAGGGGGGAAGAGACCCAGTACTTC.

There are many counts of this clonotype. In DNA, the CDR3 is TGTGCCACCAGTACTGGGACCACCTCTGGGGCCAACGTCCTGACTTTC. The encoded protein is CATSTGTTSGANVLTF. This rearrangement joins TRBV15 to TRBJ2-6, with D perhaps assigned TRBD1 or TRBD2 (5 bases each). This CDR3 spans 16 amino acids. V dropped 6 bases and J dropped 0 bases, with 12 bases sitting between them. The germline CDR1 and CDR2 sequences are LNHNV and YYDKDF (reference sequence).

This clonotype was picked up a small number of times. The J gene is TRBJ1-3, the V gene TRBV28; D remains unclear. The CDR3 has 14 amino acids. The germline V gene has CDR1 MDHEN and CDR2 SYDVKM. V was cut by 9 bases and J by 0 bases, with 12 bases left in between. The CDR3 region is CASGLRTSGNTIYF. CDR3 DNA sequence: TGTGCCAGTGGACTGAGAACCTCTGGAAACACCATATATTTT.

The rearrangement joins TRBV2 to TRBJ2-5, with a tentative D call TRBD2 (5 bases). The V gene lost 5 bases and the J gene lost 0 bases, with 16 bases spanning the gap. Looked up from germline, CDR1 is SNHLY and CDR2 is FYNNEI. The CDR3 has 16 residues. In nucleotides, the CDR3 is TGTGCCAGCAGTTCACCGGGGTCGGGGAACCAAGAGACCCAGTACTTC. It translates to CASSSPGSGNQETQYF.